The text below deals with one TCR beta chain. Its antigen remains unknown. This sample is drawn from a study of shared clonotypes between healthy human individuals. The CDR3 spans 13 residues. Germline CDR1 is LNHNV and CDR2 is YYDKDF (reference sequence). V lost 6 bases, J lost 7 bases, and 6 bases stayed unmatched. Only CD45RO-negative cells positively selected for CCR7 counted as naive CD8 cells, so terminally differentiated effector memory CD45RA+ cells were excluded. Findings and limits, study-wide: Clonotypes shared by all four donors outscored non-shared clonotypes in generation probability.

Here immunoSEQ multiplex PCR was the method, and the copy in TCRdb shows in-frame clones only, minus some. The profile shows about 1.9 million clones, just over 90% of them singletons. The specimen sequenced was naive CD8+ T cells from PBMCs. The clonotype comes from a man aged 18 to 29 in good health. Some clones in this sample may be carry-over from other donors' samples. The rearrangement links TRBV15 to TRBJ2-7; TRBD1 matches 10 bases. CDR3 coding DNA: TGTGCCACCAGGGACAGGGGGATGGGTGAGCAGTACTTC. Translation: CATRDRGMGEQYF.